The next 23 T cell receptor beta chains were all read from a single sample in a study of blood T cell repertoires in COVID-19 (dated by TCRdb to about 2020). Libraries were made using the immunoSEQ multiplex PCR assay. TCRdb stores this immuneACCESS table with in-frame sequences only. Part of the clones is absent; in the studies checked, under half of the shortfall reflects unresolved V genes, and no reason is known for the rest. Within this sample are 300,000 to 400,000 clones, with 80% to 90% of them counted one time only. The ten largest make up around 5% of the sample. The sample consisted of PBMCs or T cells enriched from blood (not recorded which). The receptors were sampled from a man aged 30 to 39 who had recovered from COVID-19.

CDR3 DNA sequence: TGTGCCAGCAGGGGGGACAGGGGTGGATCCTACGAGCAGTACTTC. It translates to CASRGDRGGSYEQYF. This chain uses TRBV2 with TRBJ2-7; 10 positions agree with TRBD1. CDR1 and CDR2 (germline): SNHLY, FYNNEI. The J segment lost 1 base and the V segment lost 6 bases, leaving 6 bases of the junction unmatched. CDR3 size: 15 residues.

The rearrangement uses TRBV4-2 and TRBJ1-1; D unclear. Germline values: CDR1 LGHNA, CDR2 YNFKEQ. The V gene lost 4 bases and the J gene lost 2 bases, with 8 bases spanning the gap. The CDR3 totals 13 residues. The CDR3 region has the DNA TGTGCCAGCAGCCGAAACAAAAACACTGAAGCTTTCTTT. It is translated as CASSRNKNTEAFF.

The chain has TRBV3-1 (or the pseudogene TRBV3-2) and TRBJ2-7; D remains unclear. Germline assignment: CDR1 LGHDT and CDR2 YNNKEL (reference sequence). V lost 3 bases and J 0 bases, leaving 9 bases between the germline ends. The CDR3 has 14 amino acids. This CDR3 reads CASSHGSSSYEQYF. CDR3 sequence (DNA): TGTGCCAGCAGCCATGGGTCTAGCTCCTACGAGCAGTACTTC.

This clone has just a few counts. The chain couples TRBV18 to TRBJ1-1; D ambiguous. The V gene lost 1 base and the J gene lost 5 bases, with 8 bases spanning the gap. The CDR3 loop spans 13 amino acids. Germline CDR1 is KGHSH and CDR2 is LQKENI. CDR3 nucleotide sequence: TGTGCCAGCTCACCACGGGCCCGTACTGAAGCTTTCTTT. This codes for CASSPRARTEAFF.

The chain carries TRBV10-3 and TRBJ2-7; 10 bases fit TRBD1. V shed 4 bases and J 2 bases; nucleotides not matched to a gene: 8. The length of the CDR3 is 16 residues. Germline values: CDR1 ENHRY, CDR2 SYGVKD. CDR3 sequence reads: CAISGGTGQGTYEQYF. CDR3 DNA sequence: TGTGCCATCAGTGGGGGAACGGGACAGGGGACCTACGAGCAGTACTTC.

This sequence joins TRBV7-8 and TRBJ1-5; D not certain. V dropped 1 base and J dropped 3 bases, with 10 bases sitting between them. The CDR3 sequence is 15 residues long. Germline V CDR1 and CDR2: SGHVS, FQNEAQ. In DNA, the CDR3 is TGTGCCAGCAGCTTAGGGAGGAGTGACAATCAGCCCCAGCATTTT. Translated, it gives CASSLGRSDNQPQHF.

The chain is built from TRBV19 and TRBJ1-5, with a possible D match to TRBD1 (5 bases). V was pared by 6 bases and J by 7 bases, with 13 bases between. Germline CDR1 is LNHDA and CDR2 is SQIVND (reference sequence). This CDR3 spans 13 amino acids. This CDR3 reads CASSPWRQQPQHF. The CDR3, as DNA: TGTGCCAGTAGCCCATGGCGACAGCAGCCCCAGCATTTT.

The CDR3 DNA reads TGTGCCAGCAGTGTAACTAGCGGGGGGTCCGGGGAGCTGTTTTTT. Its translation: CASSVTSGGSGELFF. V usage is TRBV11-2 and J usage is TRBJ2-2, with 12 nucleotides matching TRBD2. V was clipped by 6 bases and J by 6 bases; unmatched bases: 5. The CDR3 is 15 amino acids. Germline V gives CDR1 SGHAT, CDR2 FQNNGV.

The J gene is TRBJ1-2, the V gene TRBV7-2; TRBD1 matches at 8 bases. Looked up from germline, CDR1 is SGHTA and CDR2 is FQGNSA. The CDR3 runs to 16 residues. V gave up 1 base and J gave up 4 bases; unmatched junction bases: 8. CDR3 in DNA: TGTGCCAGCAGCTTAGGGCAGGGGGCGCTTGGCTATGGCTACACCTTC. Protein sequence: CASSLGQGALGYGYTF.

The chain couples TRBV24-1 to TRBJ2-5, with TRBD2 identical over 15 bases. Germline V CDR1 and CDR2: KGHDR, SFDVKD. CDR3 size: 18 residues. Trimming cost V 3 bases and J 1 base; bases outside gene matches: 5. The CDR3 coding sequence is TGTGCCACCAGTGATCGGACTAGCGGGGGGGCCTCCCAAGAGACCCAGTACTTC. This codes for CATSDRTSGGASQETQYF.

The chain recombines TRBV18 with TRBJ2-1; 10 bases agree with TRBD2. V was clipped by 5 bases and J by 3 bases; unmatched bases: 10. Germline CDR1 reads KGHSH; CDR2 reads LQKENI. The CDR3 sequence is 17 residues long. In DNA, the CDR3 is TGTGCCAGCTCATTTAGCGGGGGGCTTGTTAACTACAATGAGCAGTTCTTC. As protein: CASSFSGGLVNYNEQFF. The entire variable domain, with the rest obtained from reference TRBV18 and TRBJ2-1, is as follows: NAGVMQNPRHLVRRRGQEARLRCSPMKGHSHVYWYRQLPEEGLKFMVYLQKENIIDESGMPKERFSAEFPKEGPSILRIQQVVRGDSAAYFCASSFSGGLVNYNEQFFGPGTRLTVL.

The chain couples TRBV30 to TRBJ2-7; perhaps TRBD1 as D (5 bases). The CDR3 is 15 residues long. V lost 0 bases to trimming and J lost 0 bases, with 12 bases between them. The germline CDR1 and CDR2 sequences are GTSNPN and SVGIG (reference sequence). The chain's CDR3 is CAWSVPGYSSYEQYF. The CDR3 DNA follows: TGTGCCTGGAGTGTACCAGGGTACAGCTCCTACGAGCAGTACTTC.

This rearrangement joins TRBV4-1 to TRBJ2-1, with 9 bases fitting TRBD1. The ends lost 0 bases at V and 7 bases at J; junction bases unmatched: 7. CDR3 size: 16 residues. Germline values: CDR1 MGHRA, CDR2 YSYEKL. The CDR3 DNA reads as TGCGCCAGCAGCCAAGATGAGGGACAGGGAGGGAATGAGCAGTTCTTC. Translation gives CASSQDEGQGGNEQFF.

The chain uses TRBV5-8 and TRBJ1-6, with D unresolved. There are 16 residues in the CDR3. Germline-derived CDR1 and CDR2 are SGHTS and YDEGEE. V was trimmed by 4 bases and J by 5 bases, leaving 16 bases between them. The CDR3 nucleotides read TGTGCCAGCAGCGTATGGACGGCGGGCGATAATTCACCCCTCCACTTT. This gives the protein CASSVWTAGDNSPLHF.

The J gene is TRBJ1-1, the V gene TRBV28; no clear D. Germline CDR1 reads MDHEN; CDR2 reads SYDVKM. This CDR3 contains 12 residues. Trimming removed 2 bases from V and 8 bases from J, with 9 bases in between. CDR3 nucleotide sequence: TGTGCCAGCAGTTTACCCGGGAGGGAAGCTTTCTTT. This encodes CASSLPGREAFF.

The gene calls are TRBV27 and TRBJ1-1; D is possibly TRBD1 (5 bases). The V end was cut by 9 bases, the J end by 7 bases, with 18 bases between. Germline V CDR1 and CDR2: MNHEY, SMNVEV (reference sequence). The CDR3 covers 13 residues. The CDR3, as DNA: TGTGCCAGTAACACGCTGGGGGGGGTTGAAGCTTTCTTT. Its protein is CASNTLGGVEAFF.

Here the CDR3 DNA reads TGTGCCAGCAGCTTCTATTCCTCAGGCTCCTACGAGCAGTACTTC. It specifies CASSFYSSGSYEQYF. The V gene is TRBV11-2, the J gene TRBJ2-7, with no clear D. The CDR3 length is 15 residues. Looked up from germline, CDR1 is SGHAT and CDR2 is FQNNGV. V shed 3 bases and J shed 0 bases, with 12 bases lying between them.

This CDR3 is CASTPRGARYEQYF. CDR3 nucleotides: TGCGCCAGCACCCCGCGGGGTGCAAGGTACGAGCAGTACTTC. V usage is TRBV10-2 and J usage is TRBJ2-7, with D possibly TRBD2 on 6 matching bases. V lost 7 bases and J 4 bases, leaving 17 bases between the germline ends. CDR3 length equals 14 residues. Germline CDR1 and CDR2: WSHSY and SAAADI.

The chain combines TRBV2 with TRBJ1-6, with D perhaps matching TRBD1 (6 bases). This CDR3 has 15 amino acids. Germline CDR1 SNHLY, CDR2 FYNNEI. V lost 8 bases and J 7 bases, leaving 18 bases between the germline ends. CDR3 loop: CASQSSGQSNSPLHF. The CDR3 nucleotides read TGTGCCAGCCAATCCTCCGGACAGTCCAATTCACCCCTCCACTTT. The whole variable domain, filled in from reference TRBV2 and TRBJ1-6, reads EPEVTQTPSHQVTQMGQEVILRCVPISNHLYFYWYRQILGQKVEFLVSFYNNEISEKSEIFDDQFSVERPDGSNFTLKIRSTKLEDSAMYFCASQSSGQSNSPLHFGNGTRLTVT.

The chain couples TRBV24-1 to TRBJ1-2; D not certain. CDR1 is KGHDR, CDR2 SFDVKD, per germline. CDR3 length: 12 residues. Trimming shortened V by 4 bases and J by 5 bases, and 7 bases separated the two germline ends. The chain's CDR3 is CATSDHRYGYTF. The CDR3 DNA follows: TGTGCCACCAGTGACCACAGATATGGCTACACCTTC.

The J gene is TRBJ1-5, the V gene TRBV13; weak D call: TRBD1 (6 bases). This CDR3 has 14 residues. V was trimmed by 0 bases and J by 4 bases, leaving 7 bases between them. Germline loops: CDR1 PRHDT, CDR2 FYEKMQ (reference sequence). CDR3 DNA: TGTGCCAGCAGCTTAGGAAGGGGGAATCAGCCCCAGCATTTT. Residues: CASSLGRGNQPQHF.

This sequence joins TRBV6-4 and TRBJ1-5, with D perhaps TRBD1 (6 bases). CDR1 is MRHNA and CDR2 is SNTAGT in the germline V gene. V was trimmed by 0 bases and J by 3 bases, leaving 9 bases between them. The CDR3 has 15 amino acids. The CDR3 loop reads CASSDSAGDNQPQHF. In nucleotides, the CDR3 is TGTGCCAGCAGTGACTCGGCAGGGGACAATCAGCCCCAGCATTTT.

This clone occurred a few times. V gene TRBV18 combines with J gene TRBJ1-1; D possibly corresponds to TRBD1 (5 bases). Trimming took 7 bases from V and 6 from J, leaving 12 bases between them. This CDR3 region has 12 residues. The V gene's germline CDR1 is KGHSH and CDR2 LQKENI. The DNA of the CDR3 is TGTGCCAGCTTCGACAGTTTCGCTGAAGCTTTCTTT. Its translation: CASFDSFAEAFF. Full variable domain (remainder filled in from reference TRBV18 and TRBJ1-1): NAGVMQNPRHLVRRRGQEARLRCSPMKGHSHVYWYRQLPEEGLKFMVYLQKENIIDESGMPKERFSAEFPKEGPSILRIQQVVRGDSAAYFCASFDSFAEAFFGQGTRLTVV.